The 20 T cell receptor beta chains below come from one sample, sequenced in a study of cytomegalovirus exposure and HLA in healthy donors. It was with 60 Vbeta and 13 Jbeta primers that the PCR ran. Here immunoSEQ multiplex PCR was the method, and the copy in TCRdb shows in-frame clones only, minus some. The table shows about 140,000 clones, with approximately 88% occurring only once. The sample comprised PBMCs. These receptors came from a woman aged 40 to 50 in good health and CMV-seronegative.

The chain combines TRBV6-6 with TRBJ2-7; tentative D call: TRBD2 (5 bases). The CDR3 covers 13 residues. Germline CDR1 and CDR2: MNHNY and SVGAGI (reference sequence). V lost 6 bases and J 0 bases, leaving 9 bases between the germline ends. CDR3 nucleotides: TGTGCCAGCAGCTTCCGGGACTCCTACGAGCAGTACTTC. This sequence encodes CASSFRDSYEQYF.

The J gene is TRBJ2-7, the V gene TRBV2; 8 positions match TRBD2. The CDR3 length is 14 residues. The germline V gene has CDR1 SNHLY and CDR2 FYNNEI. Losses at the gene ends were 3 bases for V and 5 bases for J; bases not matched to a gene: 6. CDR3 DNA sequence: TGTGCCAGCAGTGATTACGGGAGGGAGAACGAGCAGTACTTC. As protein: CASSDYGRENEQYF.

The rearrangement joins TRBV5-1 to TRBJ2-2; 9 bases fit TRBD2. The CDR3 has 14 amino acids. Germline V CDR1 and CDR2: SGHRS, YFSETQ. The ends lost 4 bases at V and 7 bases at J; junction bases unmatched: 5. CDR3 sequence: CASSLTSGYGELFF. Written as DNA, the CDR3 is TGCGCCAGCAGCCTGACTAGCGGATACGGGGAGCTGTTTTTT.

The chain couples TRBV6-6 to TRBJ2-7, with 8 bases aligning to TRBD2. This CDR3 contains 15 residues. V dropped 5 bases and J dropped 1; count of bases not matched to a gene: 7. Germline assignment: CDR1 MNHNY and CDR2 SVGAGI (reference sequence). The CDR3 region has the DNA TGTGCCAGCAGTCCGACTAGCGCCCGTTCCTACGAGCAGTACTTC. Its translation is CASSPTSARSYEQYF.

This rearrangement joins TRBV25-1 to TRBJ1-4; 7 bases fit TRBD1. The J segment lost 6 bases and the V segment lost 1 base, leaving 8 bases of the junction unmatched. CDR3 length equals 16 residues. Germline CDR1 is MGHDK and CDR2 is SYGVNS. CDR3 in amino acids: CASSEWTGGGYEKLFF. The CDR3, as DNA: TGTGCCAGCAGTGAATGGACAGGTGGGGGATATGAAAAACTGTTTTTT.

The chain is built from TRBV5-5 and TRBJ1-1; D not resolved. Germline-derived CDR1 and CDR2 are SGHKS and YYEKEE (reference sequence). The CDR3 contains 12 residues. V was trimmed by 0 bases and J by 5 bases, leaving 5 bases between them. The CDR3 reads CASSLGLTEAFF. The DNA of the CDR3 is TGTGCCAGCAGCTTGGGGCTGACTGAAGCTTTCTTT.

The chain uses TRBV5-1 and TRBJ2-3; the match to TRBD1 covers 7 bases. Looked up from germline, CDR1 is SGHRS and CDR2 is YFSETQ. The trim removed 6 bases at V and 1 base at J, leaving 5 bases unmatched. This CDR3 is built from 14 residues. The CDR3 nucleotides are TGCGCCAGCACCCGGACAGGAGGCACAGATACGCAGTATTTT. Translating it yields CASTRTGGTDTQYF.

The chain recombines TRBV7-2 with TRBJ2-3; TRBD2 aligns across 8 bases. The CDR3 runs 13 residues. Germline CDR1 and CDR2: SGHTA and FQGNSA. V dropped 8 bases and J dropped 6; count of bases not matched to a gene: 7. The DNA of the CDR3 is TGTGCCAGCGGGACGGGAGGGGCTGATACGCAGTATTTT. Its protein product is CASGTGGADTQYF.

This sequence joins TRBV6-5 and TRBJ2-1; D is undetermined. This CDR3 is built from 16 residues. Trimming took off 2 bases at V and 5 bases at J, with 16 bases between the two ends. Looked up from germline, CDR1 is MNHEY and CDR2 is SVGAGI. The CDR3 sequence is CASSYGSRLTDNEQFF. The CDR3 DNA is TGTGCCAGCAGTTACGGGTCGAGACTTACGGACAATGAGCAGTTCTTC.

The CDR3 here is CASSFLGLAVTSEEQYF. The CDR3, as DNA: TGTGCCAGCAGCTTCCTGGGACTAGCGGTAACTTCCGAGGAGCAGTACTTC. The chain couples TRBV11-2 to TRBJ2-5; 11 bases are shared with TRBD2. CDR3 length equals 17 residues. V was clipped by 3 bases and J by 11 bases; unmatched bases: 17. From germline, CDR1 is SGHAT and CDR2 FQNNGV.

V is TRBV4-2 and J is TRBJ2-3; no clear D gene. V was cut by 0 bases and J by 3 bases, with 4 bases left in between. CDR3 size: 13 residues. Germline lookup yields CDR1 LGHNA and CDR2 YNFKEQ. The CDR3 DNA is TGTGCCAGCAGCCAAGATCCGACAGATACGCAGTATTTT. This encodes CASSQDPTDTQYF.

The V gene is TRBV7-9, the J gene TRBJ2-3; a weak D match, TRBD2 (6 bases). Trimming cost V 5 bases and J 2 bases, with 11 bases left between them. The CDR3 loop spans 14 amino acids. CDR1 is SEHNR and CDR2 is FQNEAQ in the germline V gene (reference sequence). The DNA for the CDR3 is TGTGCCAGCAGCCTATGGACTAACACAGATACGCAGTATTTT. The encoded protein is CASSLWTNTDTQYF.

This chain uses TRBV27 with TRBJ2-1; 15 bases fit TRBD2. Unmatched junction bases numbered 8, after V lost 7 bases and J lost 10 bases. Germline loops: CDR1 MNHEY, CDR2 SMNVEV (reference sequence). CDR3 length: 15 amino acids. CDR3 amino acids: CASKPGLAGGREQFF. The CDR3 DNA is TGTGCCAGCAAGCCGGGACTAGCGGGAGGACGGGAGCAGTTCTTC.

This rearrangement joins TRBV11-2 to TRBJ2-5; D not certain. The CDR3 contains 15 residues. CDR1 SGHAT and CDR2 FQNNGV come from the germline V gene. The germline V and J ends were trimmed by 2 bases and 2 bases, with 12 bases remaining between them. This chain's CDR3 is CASSLSSTMQETQYF. Written as DNA, the CDR3 is TGTGCCAGCAGCTTATCTTCTACTATGCAAGAGACCCAGTACTTC.

This sequence joins TRBV9 and TRBJ2-1; maybe TRBD2 (5 bases). Deletions cut 1 base from V and 5 bases from J, with 16 bases between. The germline V gene encodes CDR1 SGDLS and CDR2 YYNGEE. The CDR3 length is 16 residues. CDR3 bases: TGTGCCAGCAGCGTAAATCCACTAGTATGGGACAATGAGCAGTTCTTC. Its protein is CASSVNPLVWDNEQFF. Looking up the rest from reference TRBV9 and TRBJ2-1 gives the full variable domain: DSGVTQTPKHLITATGQRVTLRCSPRSGDLSVYWYQQSLDQGLQFLIQYYNGEERAKGNILERFSAQQFPDLHSELNLSSLELGDSALYFCASSVNPLVWDNEQFFGPGTRLTVL.

V is TRBV7-2 and J is TRBJ2-7; 7 bases are shared with TRBD2. V shed 4 bases, J shed 4 bases, and the junction held 7 bases outside the gene matches. CDR3 length: 14 amino acids. Germline CDR1 and CDR2: SGHTA and FQGNSA. CDR3 sequence reads: CASSSGTTQYEQYF. The CDR3 region has the DNA TGTGCCAGCAGCTCCGGGACTACCCAATACGAGCAGTACTTC.

This clone has only a few counts. V and J are TRBV11-1 and TRBJ1-1; no clear D. The CDR3 covers 13 residues. Germline-derived CDR1 and CDR2 are SGHAT and FQDESV (reference sequence). Between the trimmed V and J ends, which lost 4 bases and 5 bases, there was a span of 11 bases. CDR3 coding DNA: TGTGCCAGCAGCTACGGGGTTGAAACTGAAGCTTTCTTT. Its translation is CASSYGVETEAFF. Supplemented by reference TRBV11-1 and TRBJ1-1, the full variable domain reads EAEVAQSPRYKITEKSQAVAFWCDPISGHATLYWYRQILGQGPELLVQFQDESVVDDSQLPKDRFSAERLKGVDSTLKIQPAELGDSAMYLCASSYGVETEAFFGQGTRLTVV.

The gene calls are TRBV2 and TRBJ2-7; 7 positions match TRBD2. CDR1 is SNHLY, CDR2 FYNNEI, per germline. V shed 8 bases and J 3 bases; nucleotides not matched to a gene: 4. There are 12 residues in the CDR3. The CDR3 sequence is CASAWEGYEQYF. CDR3 nucleotide sequence: TGTGCCAGCGCCTGGGAGGGCTACGAGCAGTACTTC.

This clone was observed once. V usage is TRBV28 and J usage is TRBJ1-3, with TRBD1 matching over 8 bases. Per germline, CDR1 MDHEN and CDR2 SYDVKM. The CDR3 consists of 14 residues. V was pared by 5 bases and J by 7 bases, with 7 bases of the junction left unmatched. CDR3: CASSRTGYWNTIYF. CDR3 nucleotides: TGTGCCAGCAGTCGGACAGGGTATTGGAACACCATATATTTT.

This chain joins TRBV27 and TRBJ2-5; D might be TRBD1 (5 bases). The CDR3 is made up of 14 amino acids. V was shortened by 4 bases and J by 5 bases, with 14 bases between the two germline ends. Germline CDR1 and CDR2: MNHEY and SMNVEV (reference sequence). The CDR3 coding sequence is TGTGCCAGCAGTTCCCCAGGGTTTTCGGAGACCCAGTACTTC. This sequence encodes CASSSPGFSETQYF.